The clone carrying this TCR beta chain was detected only once. The entry originates in a study of blood T cell repertoires in COVID-19. The overall study: T cells, B-cell-depleted T cells, or PBMCs provided the cDNA or gDNA that served as material.

Under the authors' procedure: Estimated nucleated cell counts came from reference gene primer amplification. Clones were read by immunoSEQ multiplex PCR, and TCRdb kept only the in-frame ones, dropping some. The DNA was the basis for D and trimming; V, J and clone size are from that table. The sample lists roughly 230,000 clones; around four fifths were seen once. This TCR was recovered from a woman older than 75 with COVID-19, enrolled during active disease. The sequencing sample was made of peripheral blood.

The CDR3, as DNA: TGTGCCAGCAGCGGGGCAGGGGGAGAGAACACTGAAGCTTTCTTT. The encoded protein is CASSGAGGENTEAFF. V gene TRBV9 combines with J gene TRBJ1-1; 7 positions agree with TRBD1. The trim removed 3 bases at V and 1 base at J, leaving 6 bases unmatched. CDR3 length: 15 amino acids. Germline lookup yields CDR1 SGDLS and CDR2 YYNGEE.